Listed below are T cell receptor beta chains from one sample, sequenced in a study of blood T cell repertoires in COVID-19. Assay used: immunoSEQ multiplex PCR; TCRdb lists only in-frame clones, some missing. Seen here are some 170,000 clones, around 83% observed once, and the top ten hold about 15%. Sequencing was performed on PBMCs or T cells enriched from blood (not recorded which). The receptors derive from a man between 50 and 59 years old who had recovered from COVID-19. The CDR3 runs from the conserved cysteine through the conserved F or W. D genes are given only for firm matches. The size field is filled for only some rows; it gives once, few, many or a size class.

clone_size: .; v_call: TRBV4-1; j_call: TRBJ1-5; d_call: TRBD1; cdr3_nt: TGCGCCAGCAGCCAAAACAGGGGGACGGCCCAGCATTTT; cdr3_aa: CASSQNRGTAQHF
clone_size: .; v_call: TRBV5-6; j_call: TRBJ1-1; d_call: .; cdr3_nt: TGTGCCAGCAGCTTATTGGGGCCGAACACTGAAGCTTTCTTT; cdr3_aa: CASSLLGPNTEAFF
clone_size: .; v_call: TRBV18; j_call: TRBJ2-1; d_call: .; cdr3_nt: TGTGCCAGCTCCCCGGCCGGGACTGACTTTACCTACAATGAGCAGTTCTTC; cdr3_aa: CASSPAGTDFTYNEQFF
clone_size: .; v_call: TRBV10-1; j_call: TRBJ1-6; d_call: .; cdr3_nt: TGCGCCAGCAGTGACCAGACAGGATTGAATTCACCCCTCCACTTT; cdr3_aa: CASSDQTGLNSPLHF
clone_size: .; v_call: TRBV30; j_call: TRBJ1-1; d_call: .; cdr3_nt: TGTGCCTGGAGTGCCAGAACCGGGAGAGAAGCTTTCTTT; cdr3_aa: CAWSARTGREAFF
clone_size: .; v_call: TRBV13; j_call: TRBJ2-7; d_call: .; cdr3_nt: TGTGCCAGCAGCTTTCCCCAGGGTAGCTACGAGCAGTACTTC; cdr3_aa: CASSFPQGSYEQYF
clone_size: .; v_call: TRBV10-2; j_call: TRBJ2-7; d_call: .; cdr3_nt: TGCGCCAGCAATCCCGGTCGCTCCTACGAGCAGTACTTC; cdr3_aa: CASNPGRSYEQYF
clone_size: .; v_call: TRBV19; j_call: TRBJ1-3; d_call: TRBD1; cdr3_nt: TGTGCCAGTAGTATGCAGGGGGTAGTGTCTGGAAACACCATATATTTT; cdr3_aa: CASSMQGVVSGNTIYF
clone_size: .; v_call: TRBV28; j_call: TRBJ2-7; d_call: TRBD1; cdr3_nt: TGTGCCAGCAACCCTGACAGGGGACCCTACGAGCAGTACTTC; cdr3_aa: CASNPDRGPYEQYF
clone_size: .; v_call: TRBV10-1; j_call: TRBJ2-7; d_call: TRBD1; cdr3_nt: TGCGCCAGCAGTGAGAGCGACAGGGGGCCCCCCTACGAGCAGTACTTC; cdr3_aa: CASSESDRGPPYEQYF
clone_size: .; v_call: TRBV5-1; j_call: TRBJ1-1; d_call: TRBD1; cdr3_nt: TGCGCCAGCAGGACAGGGCGTGGGGACACTGAAGCTTTCTTT; cdr3_aa: CASRTGRGDTEAFF
clone_size: .; v_call: TRBV5-1; j_call: TRBJ2-7; d_call: .; cdr3_nt: TGCGCCAGCAGCGCCTCAGGGAACTACGAGCAGTACTTC; cdr3_aa: CASSASGNYEQYF
clone_size: .; v_call: TRBV5-8; j_call: TRBJ2-3; d_call: .; cdr3_nt: TGTGCCAGCAGCTTGGGGAATAGCCTGGATACGCAGTATTTT; cdr3_aa: CASSLGNSLDTQYF
clone_size: .; v_call: TRBV7-8; j_call: TRBJ2-1; d_call: .; cdr3_nt: TGTGCCAGCACCGTTGGGGGCGGTCAATACAATGAGCAGTTCTTC; cdr3_aa: CASTVGGGQYNEQFF
clone_size: .; v_call: TRBV5-6; j_call: TRBJ2-7; d_call: .; cdr3_nt: TGTGCCAGCAGCTTGGGACGGGGAAACGAGCAGTACTTC; cdr3_aa: CASSLGRGNEQYF
clone_size: .; v_call: TRBV30; j_call: TRBJ1-4; d_call: TRBD1; cdr3_nt: TGTGCCTGGAGGAGTCCCGGGACAGGGTTTGTTGAAAAACTGTTTTTT; cdr3_aa: CAWRSPGTGFVEKLFF
clone_size: .; v_call: TRBV2; j_call: TRBJ1-1; d_call: TRBD1; cdr3_nt: TGTGCCAGCAGTGAAGAAGGGGGCTTAACTGAAGCTTTCTTT; cdr3_aa: CASSEEGGLTEAFF
clone_size: .; v_call: TRBV9; j_call: TRBJ2-7; d_call: .; cdr3_nt: TGTGCCAGCAGCCCGGACAGCCCCTACGAGCAGTACTTC; cdr3_aa: CASSPDSPYEQYF
clone_size: .; v_call: TRBV5-1; j_call: TRBJ1-1; d_call: .; cdr3_nt: TGCGCCAGCAGCTTACCTGGGGCAGATTGGGCTTTCTTT; cdr3_aa: CASSLPGADWAFF
clone_size: .; v_call: TRBV2; j_call: TRBJ2-5; d_call: TRBD1; cdr3_nt: TGTGCCAGCAGTAATACAGGGGTCCGGCGGGAGACCCAGTACTTC; cdr3_aa: CASSNTGVRRETQYF
clone_size: .; v_call: TRBV30; j_call: TRBJ1-5; d_call: .; cdr3_nt: TGTGCCTGGAGCCCGAAGGGGCAGCCCCAGCATTTT; cdr3_aa: CAWSPKGQPQHF
clone_size: .; v_call: TRBV6-5; j_call: TRBJ1-5; d_call: .; cdr3_nt: TGTGCCAGCAGTCCAGGGTTCCGTCAGCCCCAGCATTTT; cdr3_aa: CASSPGFRQPQHF
clone_size: .; v_call: TRBV6-5; j_call: TRBJ1-3; d_call: TRBD1; cdr3_nt: TGTGCCAGCAGCCCGGGACAGGGAACTGGAAACACCATATATTTT; cdr3_aa: CASSPGQGTGNTIYF
clone_size: .; v_call: TRBV4-2; j_call: TRBJ2-2; d_call: TRBD2; cdr3_nt: TGTGCCAGCAGCCAAGGACTAGCGGGGGGGACCGGGGAGCTGTTTTTT; cdr3_aa: CASSQGLAGGTGELFF
clone_size: once; v_call: TRBV28; j_call: TRBJ2-6; d_call: .; cdr3_nt: TGTGCCAGCAGTTTAGTAAACTCTGGGGCCAACGTCCTGACTTTC; cdr3_aa: CASSLVNSGANVLTF
clone_size: few; v_call: TRBV5-1; j_call: TRBJ2-1; d_call: .; cdr3_nt: TGCGCCAGCAGCTTGGCCTCTTACAATGAGCAGTTCTTC; cdr3_aa: CASSLASYNEQFF
clone_size: .; v_call: TRBV7-8; j_call: TRBJ1-2; d_call: TRBD1; cdr3_nt: TGTGCCAGCAGCTTATCCCGGGACAGGGTCTATGGCTACACCTTC; cdr3_aa: CASSLSRDRVYGYTF
clone_size: .; v_call: TRBV25-1; j_call: TRBJ1-1; d_call: .; cdr3_nt: TGTGCCAGCAGTGACGGCCGGGAGAGGGCTGAAGCTTTCTTT; cdr3_aa: CASSDGRERAEAFF
clone_size: few; v_call: TRBV12-5; j_call: TRBJ1-3; d_call: .; cdr3_nt: TGTGCTAGTGGTTTGCGTTTCGTGACGGAGAGCTCTGGAAACACCATATATTTT; cdr3_aa: CASGLRFVTESSGNTIYF
clone_size: .; v_call: TRBV7-3; j_call: TRBJ1-2; d_call: .; cdr3_nt: TGTGCCAGCAGTTTAATTACAGGCTTATCAAGGACTAACTATGGCTACACCTTC; cdr3_aa: CASSLITGLSRTNYGYTF
clone_size: .; v_call: TRBV18; j_call: TRBJ2-4; d_call: .; cdr3_nt: TGTGCCAGCTCACCAGGGGCCGGAGCCAAAAACATTCAGTACTTC; cdr3_aa: CASSPGAGAKNIQYF
clone_size: .; v_call: TRBV7-9; j_call: TRBJ2-7; d_call: .; cdr3_nt: TGTGCCAGCAGCTTAGCGGGGGGGCCCTACGAGCAGTACTTC; cdr3_aa: CASSLAGGPYEQYF
clone_size: .; v_call: TRBV29-1; j_call: TRBJ2-5; d_call: TRBD2; cdr3_nt: TGCAGCGTGGGCCCCACTAGCGGAGAGACCCAGTACTTC; cdr3_aa: CSVGPTSGETQYF
clone_size: .; v_call: TRBV6-5; j_call: TRBJ1-1; d_call: TRBD1; cdr3_nt: TGTGCCAGCAGTTACACAGGGGGCAGGTTGAACACTGAAGCTTTCTTT; cdr3_aa: CASSYTGGRLNTEAFF
clone_size: .; v_call: TRBV5-1; j_call: TRBJ1-6; d_call: TRBD1; cdr3_nt: TGCGCCAGCAGCCCAGGGGACAGTCAAACTTATTCACCCCTCCACTTT; cdr3_aa: CASSPGDSQTYSPLHF
clone_size: .; v_call: TRBV4-1; j_call: TRBJ1-1; d_call: .; cdr3_nt: TGCGCCAGCAGCCAAGGTGACTCGGGGGGAAACACTGAAGCTTTCTTT; cdr3_aa: CASSQGDSGGNTEAFF
clone_size: .; v_call: TRBV4-1; j_call: TRBJ1-3; d_call: .; cdr3_nt: TGCGCCAGCAGCCAAGATTTTGGCAACTCTGGAAACACCATATATTTT; cdr3_aa: CASSQDFGNSGNTIYF
clone_size: .; v_call: TRBV28; j_call: TRBJ1-2; d_call: .; cdr3_nt: TGTGCCAGCGGGGCAGATAACTATGGCTACACCTTC; cdr3_aa: CASGADNYGYTF
clone_size: few; v_call: TRBV4-1; j_call: TRBJ1-1; d_call: TRBD1; cdr3_nt: TGCGCCAGCAGCGCGACCGGGACAGGGAAAATCACAGGAGCCCATGAAGCTTTCTTT; cdr3_aa: CASSATGTGKITGAHEAFF
clone_size: .; v_call: TRBV6-1; j_call: TRBJ1-2; d_call: TRBD1; cdr3_nt: TGTGCCAGCAGTGCCCCTCCCGGGACAGGCCCTGGTTATGGCTACACCTTC; cdr3_aa: CASSAPPGTGPGYGYTF
clone_size: .; v_call: TRBV14; j_call: TRBJ2-1; d_call: TRBD2; cdr3_nt: TGTGCCAGCAGCCAAGCCCCCCTAGCGGGGGTAGGAAATGAGCAGTTCTTC; cdr3_aa: CASSQAPLAGVGNEQFF
clone_size: .; v_call: TRBV5-1; j_call: TRBJ1-1; d_call: TRBD1; cdr3_nt: TGCGCCAGCAGCCATTCTGGGACAGGGAACACTGAAGCTTTCTTT; cdr3_aa: CASSHSGTGNTEAFF
clone_size: .; v_call: TRBV18; j_call: TRBJ2-6; d_call: TRBD2; cdr3_nt: TGTGCCAGCTCACCACGGGGAGGGGCTGGGGCCAACGTCCTGACTTTC; cdr3_aa: CASSPRGGAGANVLTF
clone_size: .; v_call: TRBV3-1/TRBV3-2; j_call: TRBJ1-4; d_call: .; cdr3_nt: TGTGCCAGCAGCCAAGGACCCCGGAGGAATGAAAAACTGTTTTTT; cdr3_aa: CASSQGPRRNEKLFF
clone_size: .; v_call: TRBV5-1; j_call: TRBJ1-1; d_call: .; cdr3_nt: TGCGCCAGCAGCTTGGTGGTAGGGCGGGACACTGAAGCTTTCTTT; cdr3_aa: CASSLVVGRDTEAFF
clone_size: few; v_call: TRBV28; j_call: TRBJ2-1; d_call: TRBD2; cdr3_nt: TGTGCCAGCAGGCGACTTTCCAGCGGGGGGGTGAATGAGCAGTTCTTC; cdr3_aa: CASRRLSSGGVNEQFF
clone_size: .; v_call: TRBV7-6; j_call: TRBJ2-5; d_call: .; cdr3_nt: TGTGCCAGCAGCTTAGAGTCAGGGTGGGAGACCCAGTACTTC; cdr3_aa: CASSLESGWETQYF
clone_size: .; v_call: TRBV3-1/TRBV3-2; j_call: TRBJ2-1; d_call: .; cdr3_nt: TGTGCCAGCCATTCGGGGGGGGACAGCTCCTACAATGAGCAGTTCTTC; cdr3_aa: CASHSGGDSSYNEQFF
clone_size: .; v_call: TRBV5-6; j_call: TRBJ1-1; d_call: .; cdr3_nt: TGTGCCAGCAGCCCCAAAGGGGGACTGAACACTGAAGCTTTCTTT; cdr3_aa: CASSPKGGLNTEAFF
clone_size: .; v_call: TRBV9; j_call: TRBJ1-2; d_call: .; cdr3_nt: TGTGCCAGCAGCGTCGGAGGGTCCTATGGCTACACCTTC; cdr3_aa: CASSVGGSYGYTF
clone_size: .; v_call: TRBV9; j_call: TRBJ2-1; d_call: .; cdr3_nt: TGTGCCAGCAGCGTCGAACTTTCCTACAATGAGCAGTTCTTC; cdr3_aa: CASSVELSYNEQFF
clone_size: .; v_call: TRBV18; j_call: TRBJ2-3; d_call: TRBD2; cdr3_nt: TGTGCCAGCTCACCACCTCGTAGCGGGGACACAGATACGCAGTATTTT; cdr3_aa: CASSPPRSGDTDTQYF
clone_size: .; v_call: TRBV7-6; j_call: TRBJ2-1; d_call: .; cdr3_nt: TGTGCCAGCAGCCTGTTGGTGGCGGAGCTATACAATGAGCAGTTCTTC; cdr3_aa: CASSLLVAELYNEQFF